This T cell receptor (beta chain) emerged from a study of breast tumors, draining lymph nodes, adjacent tissues. TCRdb itself ran the multiplex PCR reads through MiXCR, one entry per CDR3 protein. The sample holds some 130,000 distinct CDR3 sequences, over 20% seen once. This clonotype was observed many times. The target antigen is unknown. Breast cancer patients provided tissue from their axillary draining lymph nodes. Study-wide results and limits: Most tumor T cells seemingly derive from lymph node, then expand in tumor. Tumor TCR diversity was below lymph nodes but above nontumor tissue. Luminal-like breast cancer showed significantly higher tumor–nontumor repertoire similarity than basal-like. Data only fit, rather than demonstrated, lymph node origin of most tumor T cells.

This clonotype originated in a female donor with breast cancer. Some clones in this sample may be carry-over from other donors' samples. Sequencing was performed on axillary lymph node tissue.

In DNA form, the CDR3 reads TGTGCCAGCAGCTTAAGGACCCCTTTACCCTACGAGCAGTACTTC. Translated, it gives CASSLRTPLPYEQYF. This chain uses TRBV7-2 with TRBJ2-7; D remains ambiguous. Germline V CDR1 and CDR2: SGHTA, FQGNSA. V was cut by 2 bases and J by 2 bases, with 13 bases left in between. This CDR3 region has 15 residues.